This TCR beta chain originates from a study of shared clonotypes between healthy human individuals. Study observations and caveats: Non-shared clonotypes had lower generation probabilities than those shared by all four donors. It was expected that sequencing depth would affect clonotype sharing among donors. Across subsets, estimated richness was generally greater for naive than for memory populations.

The assay was immunoSEQ multiplex PCR, and TCRdb's table has in-frame clones only and misses some. The table records nearly 2 million clones, over 85% of them present only once. In the naive CD8 group, cells lacked CD45RO and were positively selected for CCR7, so terminally differentiated effector memory CD45RA+ cells were left out. The sample holds one count of this clone. Its antigen is unknown. Trimming removed 3 bases at V and 1 base at J, with 12 bases between. The CDR3 covers 15 residues. Per germline, CDR1 LGHNA and CDR2 YSLEER. The specimen was naive CD8+ T cells sorted from blood. J is TRBJ2-5 and V is TRBV4-3; D may correspond to TRBD1 or TRBD2 (5 bases each). The receptor was derived from a man between 18 and 35 years old in good health. The CDR3 sequence: CASSQVEGSQETQYF. The CDR3 region has the DNA TGCGCCAGCAGCCAGGTCGAGGGGAGCCAAGAGACCCAGTACTTC.